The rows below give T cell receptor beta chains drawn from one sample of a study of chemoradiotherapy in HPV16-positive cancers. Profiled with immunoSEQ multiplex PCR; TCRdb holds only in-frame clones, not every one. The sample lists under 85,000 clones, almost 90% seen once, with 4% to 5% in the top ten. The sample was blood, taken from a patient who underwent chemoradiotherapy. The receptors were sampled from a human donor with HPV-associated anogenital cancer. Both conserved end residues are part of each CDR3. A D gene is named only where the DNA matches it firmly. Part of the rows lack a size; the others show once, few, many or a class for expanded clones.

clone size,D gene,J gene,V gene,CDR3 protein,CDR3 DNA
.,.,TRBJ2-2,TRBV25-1,CASSRITGELFF,TGTGCCAGCAGTAGGATCACCGGGGAGCTGTTTTTT
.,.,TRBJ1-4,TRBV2,CASSEAGLPSEKLFF,TGTGCCAGCAGTGAAGCTGGACTTCCGAGTGAAAAACTGTTTTTT
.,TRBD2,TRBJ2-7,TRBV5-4,CASSLGLAESYEQYF,TGTGCCAGCAGCTTGGGTCTAGCGGAGAGCTACGAGCAGTACTTC
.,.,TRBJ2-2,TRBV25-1,CASRSYTGELFF,TGTGCCAGCAGGAGTTACACCGGGGAGCTGTTTTTT
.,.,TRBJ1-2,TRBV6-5,CASSYIKGSGYTF,TGTGCCAGCAGTTACATCAAGGGGTCTGGCTACACCTTC
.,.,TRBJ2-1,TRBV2,CASSEQSLYNEQFF,TGTGCCAGCAGTGAACAGAGTTTATACAATGAGCAGTTCTTC
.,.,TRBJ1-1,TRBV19,CASSRGDTEAFF,TGTGCCAGTAGTAGGGGCGACACTGAAGCTTTCTTT
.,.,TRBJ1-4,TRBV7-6,CASSLAPGMANEKLFF,TGTGCCAGCAGCTTAGCTCCAGGGATGGCTAATGAAAAACTGTTTTTT
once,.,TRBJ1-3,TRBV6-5,CASSSSKVGNRNTIYF,TGTGCCAGCAGTTCGTCTAAGGTCGGGAATCGAAACACCATATATTTT
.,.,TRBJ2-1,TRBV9,CASSGDEQFF,TGTGCCAGCAGCGGCGATGAGCAGTTCTTC
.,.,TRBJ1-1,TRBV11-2,CASSRFGQSTEAFF,TGTGCCAGCAGCCGGTTTGGACAGTCCACTGAAGCTTTCTTT
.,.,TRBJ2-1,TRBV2,CASSEVGNEQFF,TGTGCCAGCAGTGAAGTAGGCAATGAGCAGTTCTTC
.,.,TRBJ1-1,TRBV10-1,CASSESSGAGEDEAFF,TGCGCCAGCAGTGAGTCCTCAGGGGCGGGAGAAGATGAAGCTTTCTTT
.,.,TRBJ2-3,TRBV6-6,CAIRKTGGTDTQYF,TGTGCCATCAGAAAGACAGGCGGGACAGATACGCAGTATTTT
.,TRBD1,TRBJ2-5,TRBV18,CASSQDGGQAAETQYF,TGTGCCAGCTCACAGGACGGGGGACAGGCTGCAGAGACCCAGTACTTC
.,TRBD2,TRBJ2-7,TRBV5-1,CASSLEMSTSGITYEQYF,TGCGCCAGCAGCTTGGAAATGTCGACTAGCGGGATAACCTACGAGCAGTACTTC
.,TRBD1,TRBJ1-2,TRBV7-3,CASSSNLQGQGYTF,TGTGCCAGCAGCTCCAACTTACAGGGGCAAGGCTACACCTTC
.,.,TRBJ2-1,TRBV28,CASRRTPPYNEQFF,TGTGCCAGCAGGAGGACACCTCCATACAATGAGCAGTTCTTC
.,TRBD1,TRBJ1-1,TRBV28,CASSFPRQGVNTEAFF,TGTGCCAGCAGCTTTCCCAGACAGGGGGTTAACACTGAAGCTTTCTTT
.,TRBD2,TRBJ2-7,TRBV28,CASSLFGGRAYEQYF,TGTGCCAGCAGTTTATTTGGCGGGAGGGCTTACGAGCAGTACTTC
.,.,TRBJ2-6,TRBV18,CASSPGVATSGANVLTF,TGTGCCAGCTCACCTGGGGTTGCAACCTCTGGGGCCAACGTCCTGACTTTC
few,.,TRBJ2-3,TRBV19,CASSIAAAGGTDTQYF,TGTGCCAGTAGTATAGCGGCCGCAGGGGGCACAGATACGCAGTATTTT
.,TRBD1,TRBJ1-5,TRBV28,CASSHDRGFPQPQHF,TGTGCCAGCAGCCACGACAGGGGGTTCCCTCAGCCCCAGCATTTT
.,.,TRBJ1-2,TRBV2,CASSEATNGHF,TGTGCCAGCAGTGAAGCGACAAATGGACATTTC
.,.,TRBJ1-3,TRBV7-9,CASKKARVSSGNTIYF,TGTGCCAGCAAAAAAGCCAGGGTCTCTTCTGGAAACACCATATATTTT
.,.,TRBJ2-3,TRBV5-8,CASSPEISADTQYF,TGTGCCAGCAGCCCGGAGATATCCGCAGATACGCAGTATTTT
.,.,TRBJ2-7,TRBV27,CASSLDSYEQYF,TGTGCCAGCAGTTTAGATTCCTACGAGCAGTACTTC
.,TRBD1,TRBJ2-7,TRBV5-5,CASSLTGGRYEQYF,TGTGCCAGCAGCCTGACAGGGGGACGCTACGAGCAGTACTTC
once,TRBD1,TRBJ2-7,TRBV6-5,CASRPPTGAYEQYF,TGTGCCAGCAGACCACCCACAGGGGCCTACGAGCAGTACTTC
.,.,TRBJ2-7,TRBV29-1,CSVVGRAGYEQYF,TGCAGCGTTGTGGGCAGGGCGGGGTACGAGCAGTACTTC
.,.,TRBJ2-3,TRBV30,CAWSLGVGTLTDTQYF,TGTGCCTGGAGTCTAGGGGTAGGGACCCTCACAGATACGCAGTATTTT
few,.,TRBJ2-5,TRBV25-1,CASSVAGKETQYF,TGTGCCAGCAGTGTCGCGGGGAAGGAGACCCAGTACTTC
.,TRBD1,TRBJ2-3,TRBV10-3,CATRTGKGGDTQYF,TGTGCCACCCGGACAGGGAAAGGTGGAGATACGCAGTATTTT
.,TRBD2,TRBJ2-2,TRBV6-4,CASSPSGGGSTGELFF,TGTGCCAGCAGTCCTAGCGGGGGAGGTAGCACCGGGGAGCTGTTTTTT
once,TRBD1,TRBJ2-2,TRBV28,CASSPDDRGVTGELFF,TGTGCCAGCAGTCCCGATGACAGGGGGGTCACCGGGGAGCTGTTTTTT
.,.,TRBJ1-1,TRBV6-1,CASSEAPFTMNTEAFF,TGTGCCAGCAGTGAAGCTCCATTTACGATGAACACTGAAGCTTTCTTT